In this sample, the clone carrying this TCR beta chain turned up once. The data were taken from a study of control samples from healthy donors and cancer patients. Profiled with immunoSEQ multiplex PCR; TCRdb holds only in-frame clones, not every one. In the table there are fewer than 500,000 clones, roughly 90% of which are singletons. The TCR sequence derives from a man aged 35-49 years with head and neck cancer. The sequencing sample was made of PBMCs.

CDR3 sequence (DNA): TGTGCCAGCAGCTTAAATCCGAACACTGAAGCTTTCTTT. Translating it yields CASSLNPNTEAFF. The V and J genes are TRBV11-3 and TRBJ1-1, with D hard to call. Germline-derived CDR1 and CDR2 are SGHNT and YENEEA. The CDR3 is 13 amino acids. V lost 2 bases and J lost 1, with 5 bases in between. Full variable domain (outside the CDR3, taken from reference TRBV11-3 and TRBJ1-1): EAGVVQSPRYKIIEKKQPVAFWCNPISGHNTLYWYLQNLGQGPELLIRYENEEAVDDSQLPKDRFSAERLKGVDSTLKIQPAELGDSAVYLCASSLNPNTEAFFGQGTRLTVV.